This T cell receptor (beta chain) was sequenced in a study of cytomegalovirus exposure and HLA in healthy donors. Regarding the study as a whole: As a later analysis showed, a missense DCLRE1C variant was linked to trimming of TCR beta V- and J-genes. There were three CMV-associated chains whose specificity for CMV antigens was confirmed in vitro.

Primers for the PCR totalled 60 Vbeta and 13 Jbeta. The protocol was immunoSEQ multiplex PCR, while the TCRdb copy is restricted to in-frame clones and leaves out a portion. This sample has roughly 180,000 clones, with 60% to 80% found just once. In the case of this clone: Its antigen is currently unknown.

Sequenced input: PBMCs. This TCR came from a woman aged 35 to 49 in good health and CMV-seropositive.

Here the CDR3 DNA reads TGTGCCAGCAATCGTGGCAGGGCCCAAGAGACCCAGTACTTC. Protein: CASNRGRAQETQYF. This sequence joins TRBV2 and TRBJ2-5; TRBD1 is a possible D gene (5 bases). The germline V and J ends were trimmed by 7 bases and 1 base, with 13 bases remaining between them. The CDR3 totals 14 residues. Germline loops: CDR1 SNHLY, CDR2 FYNNEI.